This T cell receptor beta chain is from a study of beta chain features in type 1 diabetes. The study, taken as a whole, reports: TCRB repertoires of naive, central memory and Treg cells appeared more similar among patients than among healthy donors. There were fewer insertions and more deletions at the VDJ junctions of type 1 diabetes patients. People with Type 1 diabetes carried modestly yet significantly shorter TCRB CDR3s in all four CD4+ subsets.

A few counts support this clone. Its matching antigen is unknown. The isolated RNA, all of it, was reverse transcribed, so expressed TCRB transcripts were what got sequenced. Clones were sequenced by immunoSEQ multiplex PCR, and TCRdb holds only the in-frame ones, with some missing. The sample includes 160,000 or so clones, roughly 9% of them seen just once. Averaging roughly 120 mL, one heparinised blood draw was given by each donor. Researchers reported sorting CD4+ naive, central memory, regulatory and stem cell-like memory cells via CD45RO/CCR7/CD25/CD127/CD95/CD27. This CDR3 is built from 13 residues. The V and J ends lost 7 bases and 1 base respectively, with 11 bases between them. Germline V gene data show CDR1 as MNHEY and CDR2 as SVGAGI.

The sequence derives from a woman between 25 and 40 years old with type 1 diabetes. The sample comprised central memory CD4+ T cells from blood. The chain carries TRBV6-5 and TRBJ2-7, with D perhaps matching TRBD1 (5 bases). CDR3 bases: TGTGCCAGCAAAGACAGAGGATCCTACGAGCAGTACTTC. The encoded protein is CASKDRGSYEQYF.